This T cell receptor beta chain is from a study of read filtering for tumor transcriptome and immune sequencing. Background on the study: Revised staging placed roughly 8 patients in R-ISS I, 15 to 20 in II, more than 5 in III.

This clonotype occurred many times. The library was built from around 0.4 ug RNA with molecular barcoded adaptors for alpha/delta and beta/gamma chains. MiXCR, run by TCRdb on the reads, gives a single entry per CDR3 protein. The table has about 10,000 distinct CDR3 sequences, approximately 15% seen once. Looked up from germline, CDR1 is LNHNV and CDR2 is YYDKDF (reference sequence). The CDR3 spans 14 residues. Trimming left V 0 bases short and J 6 bases short, with 12 bases between. The chain recombines TRBV15 with TRBJ2-7; D is unclear. This TCR was sampled from a donor aged 40 or over with multiple myeloma. Sample: a population of CD138-negative cells sorted from bone marrow. This chain's CDR3 is CATSRDAGSAEQYF. CDR3 sequence (DNA): TGTGCCACCAGCAGAGATGCAGGTTCGGCCGAGCAGTACTTC.